Listed below are T cell receptor beta chains from one sample, sequenced in a study of cytomegalovirus exposure and HLA in healthy donors. The table came from immunoSEQ multiplex PCR; TCRdb's copy has only in-frame clones and leaves some out. The sample yields fewer than 250,000 clones, about 79% seen once. The sample consisted of PBMCs. These receptors were taken from a male donor in good health and CMV-seronegative. Each CDR3 is given with its conserved first and last residue. Each record gives: clone size, D gene, V gene, J gene, CDR3 protein, CDR3 DNA. The D gene is left open where the match is weak. Expanded clones get a size class; other rows say once, few or many, or leave the size out.

.	TRBD2	TRBV27	TRBJ2-5	CASSTLSGGQETQYF	TGTGCCAGCAGCACTTTATCGGGGGGGCAAGAGACCCAGTACTTC
.	TRBD1	TRBV28	TRBJ2-2	CASSYRTGATGELFF	TGTGCCAGCAGTTACCGGACAGGGGCCACCGGGGAGCTGTTTTTT
.	.	TRBV30	TRBJ2-1	CAWSPRQGNEQFF	TGTGCCTGGAGTCCCCGCCAGGGGAACGAGCAGTTCTTC
.	.	TRBV5-1	TRBJ2-7	CASSTTSYEQYF	TGCGCCAGCAGCACAACCTCCTACGAGCAGTACTTC
.	.	TRBV28	TRBJ2-3	CASSTTTGMADTQYF	TGTGCCAGCAGTACGACAACAGGGATGGCAGATACGCAGTATTTT
few	TRBD1	TRBV5-1	TRBJ2-3	CASRLDRGTDTQYF	TGCGCCAGCAGGTTGGACAGGGGCACGGATACGCAGTATTTT
.	TRBD1	TRBV4-3	TRBJ2-1	CASSRTGGAYNEQFF	TGCGCCAGCAGCCGAACAGGGGGCGCCTACAATGAGCAGTTCTTC
few	TRBD1	TRBV5-4	TRBJ1-1	CASSPSPTGGNTEAFF	TGTGCCAGCAGCCCTTCCCCCACAGGGGGGAACACTGAAGCTTTCTTT
once	.	TRBV27	TRBJ2-6	CASSSRSGANVLTF	TGTGCCAGCAGCTCCCGCTCTGGGGCCAACGTCCTGACTTTC
.	.	TRBV14	TRBJ1-6	CASSQERGGNSPLHF	TGTGCCAGCAGCCAAGAAAGGGGCGGAAATTCACCCCTCCACTTT
.	.	TRBV7-7	TRBJ2-3	CASSPGTGTDTQYF	TGTGCCAGCAGCCCGGGCACAGGGACAGATACGCAGTATTTT
.	.	TRBV7-2	TRBJ1-1	CASSKGWTGNTEAFF	TGTGCCAGCTCAAAGGGATGGACGGGAAACACTGAAGCTTTCTTT
few	TRBD1	TRBV7-7	TRBJ2-2	CASSAGTGSEELFF	TGTGCTAGCAGCGCCGGGACAGGGTCAGAGGAGCTGTTTTTT
.	.	TRBV5-1	TRBJ1-1	CASSLVQANTEAFF	TGCGCCAGCAGCTTGGTACAGGCCAACACTGAAGCTTTCTTT
.	.	TRBV6-7	TRBJ2-7	CASRESGQYF	TGTGCCAGCAGGGAGTCGGGGCAGTACTTC
.	.	TRBV15	TRBJ2-7	CATSRGPRGTNSYEQYF	TGTGCCACCAGCAGAGGCCCTAGGGGGACCAATTCCTACGAGCAGTACTTC
.	TRBD2	TRBV5-1	TRBJ2-1	CASSTQLAGAYNEQFF	TGCGCCAGCAGCACCCAACTAGCGGGAGCATACAATGAGCAGTTCTTC
.	TRBD1	TRBV10-3	TRBJ1-1	CAIGEQGLNTEAFF	TGTGCCATCGGGGAACAGGGGCTCAACACTGAAGCTTTCTTT
.	.	TRBV7-3	TRBJ1-1	CASSLIRDFTGNTEAFF	TGTGCCAGCAGCTTAATCAGGGACTTTACGGGGAACACTGAAGCTTTCTTT
.	.	TRBV6-1	TRBJ2-7	CASSASVRGFLYEQYF	TGTGCCAGCAGTGCAAGCGTCCGAGGGTTCCTTTACGAGCAGTACTTC
.	TRBD1	TRBV28	TRBJ2-7	CASSFRQGLDEQYF	TGTGCCAGCAGTTTTAGACAGGGGTTGGACGAGCAGTACTTC
.	TRBD1	TRBV6-5	TRBJ2-7	CASSSRTGQGYEQYF	TGTGCCAGCAGTTCCCGGACAGGTCAAGGCTACGAGCAGTACTTC
.	.	TRBV27	TRBJ2-7	CASRDRSAYEQYF	TGTGCCAGCAGGGACAGAAGTGCGTACGAGCAGTACTTC
few	.	TRBV6-5	TRBJ1-1	CASSTSRDSSSEAFF	TGTGCCAGCAGCACCAGCCGGGATTCAAGTTCAGAAGCTTTCTTT
once	TRBD2	TRBV27	TRBJ2-1	CASSPGGLVEDEQFF	TGTGCCAGCAGTCCGGGAGGACTAGTCGAGGATGAGCAGTTCTTC
.	.	TRBV11-3	TRBJ2-2	CASSLTKGETGELFF	TGTGCCAGCAGCCTCACTAAGGGGGAGACCGGGGAGCTGTTTTTT
few	.	TRBV30	TRBJ2-7	CAWSGRGVTYEQYF	TGTGCCTGGAGCGGCCGCGGCGTCACCTACGAGCAGTACTTC
.	TRBD1	TRBV7-2	TRBJ2-1	CASSLRTGSLSEQFF	TGTGCCAGCAGTCTGCGGACAGGCAGTCTGAGTGAGCAGTTCTTC
.	.	TRBV9	TRBJ2-7	CASSWGDRQASYEQYF	TGTGCCAGCAGCTGGGGAGACCGACAGGCCTCCTACGAGCAGTACTTC
.	.	TRBV5-1	TRBJ1-4	CASSLTGMNEKLFF	TGCGCCAGCAGCTTAACAGGGATGAATGAAAAACTGTTTTTT
.	.	TRBV9	TRBJ1-1	CASSVVLQNTEAFF	TGTGCCAGCAGCGTAGTACTACAGAACACTGAAGCTTTCTTT
.	TRBD1	TRBV4-3	TRBJ1-4	CASSQTGISNEKLFF	TGCGCCAGCAGCCAGACAGGGATCTCTAATGAAAAACTGTTTTTT
.	.	TRBV2	TRBJ2-6	CAKGTRDSGANVLTF	TGTGCCAAAGGGACAAGGGACTCTGGGGCCAACGTCCTGACTTTC
few	TRBD2	TRBV30	TRBJ2-3	CAWRKWEREDTQYF	TGTGCCTGGAGAAAGTGGGAGCGGGAAGATACGCAGTATTTT
few	TRBD1	TRBV7-9	TRBJ1-2	CASSRNGQGRTF	TGTGCCAGCAGCCGAAACGGACAGGGGAGAACCTTC